The 11 T cell receptor beta chains in this list originate from one sample, sequenced in a study of cytomegalovirus exposure and HLA in healthy donors. With 60 Vbeta and 13 Jbeta primers, the PCR was carried out. Profiling relied on immunoSEQ multiplex PCR, and the TCRdb table lists in-frame clones only, not all of them. Altogether around 94,000 clones are present, 65% to 85% being singletons, with the ten largest covering roughly 2.2%. The sample was PBMCs. The receptors shown here come from a man aged 18-30 years in good health and CMV-seronegative.

V is TRBV4-1 and J is TRBJ2-1; the match to TRBD2 covers 9 bases. Germline V gene data show CDR1 as MGHRA and CDR2 as YSYEKL. The CDR3 length is 16 residues. V lost 2 bases, J lost 9 bases, and 11 bases stayed unmatched. Here the CDR3 DNA reads TGCGCCAGCAGCCAAAAGATTGGCGGGAGGGCCTTTGAGCAGTTCTTC. This sequence encodes CASSQKIGGRAFEQFF.

This chain links TRBV25-1 with TRBJ1-2; D is perhaps TRBD1 (5 bases). V lost 3 bases, J lost 8 bases, and 19 bases lay in between. This CDR3 contains 15 residues. The V gene's germline CDR1 is MGHDK and CDR2 SYGVNS. The CDR3 region is CASSDKQDLFLGYTF. CDR3 DNA: TGTGCCAGCAGTGATAAACAGGACCTCTTCCTGGGCTACACCTTC.

The sample holds a few counts of this clone. The chain has TRBV18 and TRBJ1-4; perhaps TRBD1 as D (6 bases). With 8 bases removed from V and 7 bases from J, the gap between germline ends came to 17 bases. The CDR3 loop spans 14 amino acids. Germline V gives CDR1 KGHSH, CDR2 LQKENI. CDR3 coding DNA: TGTGCCAGCACCCCGGGACAACCCCCTGAAAAACTGTTTTTT. It translates to CASTPGQPPEKLFF.

V is TRBV10-2 and J is TRBJ1-4; 8 nucleotides match TRBD1. CDR1 is WSHSY and CDR2 is SAAADI in the germline V gene. Germline trimming cut 6 bases from V and 0 bases from J; bases unmatched to any gene: 6. CDR3 length equals 16 residues. The CDR3 nucleotides are TGCGCCAGCAGACCTACAGGGGGACCAACTAATGAAAAACTGTTTTTT. Amino acids: CASRPTGGPTNEKLFF.

In this sample, this clone turned up a few times. CDR3 nucleotides: TGTGCCATCACCGACAACCAGGATGGCTACACCTTC. Its translation is CAITDNQDGYTF. V gene TRBV10-3 combines with J gene TRBJ1-2, with D hard to call. This CDR3 is 12 amino acids long. Germline V gene lookup returns CDR1 ENHRY and CDR2 SYGVKD. Trimming stripped 7 bases from V and 6 bases from J, with 12 bases between.

The gene calls are TRBV9 and TRBJ1-5; TRBD1 matches at 7 bases. Germline CDR1 reads SGDLS; CDR2 reads YYNGEE. This CDR3 contains 15 residues. The V segment lost 4 bases and the J segment 5 bases; nucleotides outside the gene matches: 9. DNA of the CDR3: TGTGCCAGCAGCCCGGGGGACAGACTGGATCAGCCCCAGCATTTT. This gives the protein CASSPGDRLDQPQHF.

This clone was detected only a few times. The chain links TRBV7-2 to TRBJ2-1; D is perhaps TRBD2 (6 bases). Trimming took off 7 bases at V and 8 bases at J, with 21 bases between the two ends. The germline V gene encodes CDR1 SGHTA and CDR2 FQGNSA. The CDR3 extends over 15 amino acids. Here the CDR3 reads CASMASSGYPHEQFF. DNA of the CDR3: TGTGCCAGCATGGCGAGTAGCGGCTACCCCCATGAGCAGTTCTTC.

This clone was picked up a small number of times. V gene TRBV13 combines with J gene TRBJ1-6; the match to TRBD1 covers 10 bases. With V trimmed by 5 bases and J by 4 bases, 8 bases remained unmatched. The germline CDR1 and CDR2 sequences are PRHDT and FYEKMQ (reference sequence). This CDR3 spans 17 amino acids. DNA of the CDR3: TGTGCCAGCAGCCCACTTGGGACAGGGGCTTATAATTCACCCCTCCACTTT. Protein: CASSPLGTGAYNSPLHF.

This clone was observed a few times. The J gene is TRBJ2-7, the V gene TRBV6-1, with 8 bases aligning to TRBD2. With 7 bases clipped from V and 2 bases from J, the junction kept 7 bases outside the gene matches. The germline V gene has CDR1 MNHNS and CDR2 SASEGT. The CDR3 is 14 amino acids. The CDR3 sequence is CASTTERGTYEQYF. In DNA form, the CDR3 reads TGTGCCAGCACTACAGAGCGGGGGACCTACGAGCAGTACTTC.

The chain uses TRBV7-9 and TRBJ2-6; D is unclear. The length of the CDR3 is 16 residues. V shed 0 bases and J shed 0 bases, with 6 bases lying between them. Germline CDR1 is SEHNR and CDR2 is FQNEAQ (reference sequence). The CDR3 DNA reads as TGTGCCAGCAGCTTAGCTAGGAGCTCTGGGGCCAACGTCCTGACTTTC. Translating it yields CASSLARSSGANVLTF. The full variable domain, completed using reference TRBV7-9 and TRBJ2-6, is DTGVSQNPRHKITKRGQNVTFRCDPISEHNRLYWYRQTLGQGPEFLTYFQNEAQLEKSRLLSDRFSAERPKGSFSTLEIQRTEQGDSAMYLCASSLARSSGANVLTFGAGSRLTVL.

CDR3 coding DNA: TGTGCCAGCAGCCCTAATGCGGGGGATGGCTACACCTTC. Protein sequence: CASSPNAGDGYTF. The chain employs TRBV13 and TRBJ1-2, with D possibly being TRBD1 (5 bases). The V gene's germline CDR1 is PRHDT and CDR2 FYEKMQ (reference sequence). This CDR3 is 13 amino acids long. The V gene lost 5 bases and the J gene lost 6 bases, with 13 bases spanning the gap.